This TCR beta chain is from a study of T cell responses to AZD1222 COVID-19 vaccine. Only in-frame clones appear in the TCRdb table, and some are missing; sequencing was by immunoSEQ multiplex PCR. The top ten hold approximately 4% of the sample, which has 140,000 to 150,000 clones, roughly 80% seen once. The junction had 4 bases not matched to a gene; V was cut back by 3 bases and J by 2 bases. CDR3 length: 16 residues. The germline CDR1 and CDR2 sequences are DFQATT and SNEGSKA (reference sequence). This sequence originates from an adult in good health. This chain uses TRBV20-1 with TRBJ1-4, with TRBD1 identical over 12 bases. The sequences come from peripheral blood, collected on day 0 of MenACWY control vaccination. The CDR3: CSASGTGGATNEKLFF. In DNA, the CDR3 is TGCAGTGCTAGTGGGACAGGGGGCGCGACTAATGAAAAACTGTTTTTT.